One sample yielded the 9 T cell receptor beta chains listed below, sequenced in a study of identical twins. TCRdb itself ran the 5' RACE reads through MiXCR, one entry per CDR3 protein. The repertoire includes 1.5 million to 2 million distinct CDR3 sequences, more than 30% of them detected once, and approximately 0.25% sits in the top ten. Sequenced sample: cord blood. The receptors originated from a newborn girl in good health.

The gene calls are TRBV6-2 or TRBV6-3 and TRBJ1-5; maybe TRBD1 (5 bases). V shed 8 bases and J shed 1 base, with 12 bases lying between them. Germline V lookup: CDR1 MNHEY, CDR2 SVGEGT. This CDR3 is built from 14 residues. CDR3 region: CASGQGMSNQPQHF. The DNA for the CDR3 is TGTGCCAGCGGCCAGGGTATGAGCAATCAGCCCCAGCATTTT.

The V and J genes are TRBV6-2 or TRBV6-3 and TRBJ2-7; 12 bases line up with TRBD2. The CDR3 sequence is 15 residues long. Germline CDR1 MNHEY, CDR2 SVGEGT. Losses at the gene ends were 2 bases for V and 7 bases for J; bases not matched to a gene: 6. CDR3 amino acids: CASSYGTSGPNEQYF. The CDR3 coding sequence is TGTGCCAGCAGTTACGGGACTAGCGGGCCCAATGAGCAGTACTTC.

This clonotype has a handful of counts. The genes are TRBV4-1 and TRBJ2-7; 10 nucleotides match TRBD2. Looked up from germline, CDR1 is MGHRA and CDR2 is YSYEKL. This CDR3 region has 14 residues. The V and J ends lost 4 bases and 2 bases, in that order; junction bases with no gene match: 2. The DNA of the CDR3 is TGCGCCAGCAGCCGGGGACTAGCGACCTACGAGCAGTACTTC. Residues: CASSRGLATYEQYF.

In this sample, this clonotype turned up once. The V call is TRBV9, the J call TRBJ1-1; TRBD1 agrees at 7 bases. Germline lookup yields CDR1 SGDLS and CDR2 YYNGEE. The CDR3 is 14 residues long. Germline trimming cut 2 bases from V and 3 bases from J; bases unmatched to any gene: 4. CDR3 loop: CASSVLQGDTEAFF. In DNA form, the CDR3 reads TGTGCCAGCAGCGTCCTCCAGGGGGACACTGAAGCTTTCTTT.

The sample holds a few counts of this clonotype. V gene TRBV29-1 combines with J gene TRBJ1-1, with TRBD1 matching 7 bases. This CDR3 contains 14 residues. The V gene's germline CDR1 is SQVTM and CDR2 ANQGSEA. J gave up 2 bases and V 5 bases, and 8 bases lay outside the gene matches. The CDR3: CSVTSGGGNTEAFF. The CDR3 coding sequence is TGCAGCGTTACGTCAGGGGGAGGTAACACTGAAGCTTTCTTT.

There are a few counts of this clonotype. The chain employs TRBV20-1 and TRBJ2-1, with TRBD2 identical over 9 bases. V dropped 3 bases and J dropped 6; count of bases not matched to a gene: 9. This CDR3 is 15 amino acids long. Germline V CDR1 and CDR2: DFQATT, SNEGSKA (reference sequence). This CDR3 is CSASFLAGSSNEQFF. Here the CDR3 DNA reads TGCAGTGCTAGTTTCCTAGCGGGATCTAGCAATGAGCAGTTCTTC.

This clonotype was recorded many times. This sequence joins TRBV15 and TRBJ1-6; D perhaps matches TRBD1 (6 bases). The CDR3 is 14 residues long. V gave up 7 bases and J gave up 8 bases, with 15 bases separating them. Germline V gene lookup returns CDR1 LNHNV and CDR2 YYDKDF (reference sequence). This chain's CDR3 is CATTRNTGHSPLHF. The DNA of the CDR3 is TGTGCCACCACCCGAAACACAGGGCATTCACCCCTCCACTTT.

This chain joins TRBV7-8 and TRBJ2-5; 11 bases agree with TRBD1. V shed 3 bases, J shed 11 bases, and the junction held 11 bases outside the gene matches. This CDR3 spans 15 amino acids. Germline V CDR1 and CDR2: SGHVS, FQNEAQ. CDR3 nucleotide sequence: TGTGCCAGCAGCTTTAGGACAGGGGGCCTTAATGAGCAGTACTTC. It yields the protein CASSFRTGGLNEQYF. The full variable domain, rest sourced from reference TRBV7-8 and TRBJ2-5, is GAGVSQSPRYKVAKRGQDVALRCDPISGHVSLFWYQQALGQGPEFLTYFQNEAQLDKSGLPSDRFFAERPEGSVSTLKIQRTQQEDSAVYLCASSFRTGGLNEQYFGPGTRLLVL.

This clonotype appeared a few times. The genes are TRBV12-3 or TRBV12-4 and TRBJ2-1; 12 bases fit TRBD2. V gave up 5 bases and J gave up 0 bases; unmatched junction bases: 14. This CDR3 is built from 20 residues. This chain's CDR3 is CASSPRLAGEYSSSYNEQFF. Here the CDR3 DNA reads TGTGCCAGCAGTCCGAGACTAGCGGGGGAGTATTCTAGCTCCTACAATGAGCAGTTCTTC.